These T cell receptor beta chains were read from a single sample in a study of patients and donors after allogeneic stem cell transplantation. TCRdb itself ran the RT-PCR reads through MiXCR, one entry per CDR3 protein. The repertoire holds 200,000 to 250,000 distinct CDR3 sequences, around 40% seen once, with about 9.9% in the top ten. The sample consisted of blood, either unsorted or a sorted T cell fraction (not recorded which). The receptors stem from a human donor who was either an allogeneic HSCT recipient or a stem cell or donor lymphocyte infusion donor (not recorded which). It is not recorded whose cells these are; they may come from a transplant donor. Each CDR3 is given with its conserved first and last residue. A D gene is named only where the DNA matches it firmly. The size field is filled for only some rows; it gives once, few, many or a size class.

-,-,TRBJ1-1,TRBV20-1,CSARTVWGTEAFF,TGCAGTGCTAGGACAGTTTGGGGCACTGAAGCTTTCTTT
-,TRBD1,TRBJ2-7,TRBV5-1,CASSLMTGGVYEQYF,TGCGCCAGCAGCTTGATGACAGGGGGGGTCTACGAGCAGTACTTC
few,TRBD2,TRBJ2-3,TRBV20-1,CSARWASGIQYTQYF,TGCAGTGCTAGATGGGCTAGCGGGATTCAATATACGCAGTATTTT
-,TRBD1,TRBJ2-4,TRBV4-3,CASSSGQGEVAKNIQYF,TGCGCCAGCAGCTCCGGACAGGGGGAGGTGGCCAAAAACATTCAGTACTTC
-,TRBD1,TRBJ1-4,TRBV12-3/TRBV12-4,CASNLRGLDEKLFF,TGTGCCAGCAACCTCAGGGGGTTGGATGAAAAACTGTTTTTT
-,TRBD1,TRBJ1-1,TRBV5-1,CASSLEGQGALANTEAFF,TGCGCCAGCAGCTTGGAGGGACAGGGGGCCCTGGCAAACACTGAAGCTTTCTTT
-,-,TRBJ2-1,TRBV20-1,CSASLRWQFF,TGCAGTGCTAGTTTGCGGTGGCAGTTCTTC
-,-,TRBJ1-5,TRBV4-1,CASSQDLTKSNQPQHF,TGCGCCAGCAGCCAAGATCTTACCAAAAGCAATCAGCCCCAGCATTTT
-,TRBD1,TRBJ2-2,TRBV9,CASSVTGYTGELFF,TGTGCCAGCAGCGTGACAGGGTACACCGGGGAGCTGTTTTTT
-,-,TRBJ1-6,TRBV6-6,CASSYNEHNSPLHF,TGTGCCAGCAGTTACAATGAGCATAATTCACCCCTCCACTTT